The entry below describes one T cell receptor (beta chain). There is no known antigen for this receptor. No base-level quality is on record; no much larger clone is a single base apart. For TCRbeta CDR3 sequencing, genomic DNA from the sorted cells was extracted using the QIAGEN DNeasy Blood and Tissue Kit. High-throughput TCRbeta CDR3 sequencing was carried out commercially through immunoSEQ, with PCR amplification with bias correction and internal controls included. Under the source paper's analysis protocol: A unique productive TCRbeta sequence was defined by the CDR3 nucleotide sequence when primers matched, and otherwise by the CDR3 amino acid sequence together with the Vbeta and Jbeta genes. To correct sorting error, sequences shared between sorted populations at a frequency ratio of 2:1 or less were removed; the rest were assigned to the higher population. Sequences were defined as donor-reactive when expanded at least 5-fold in CFSE-low cells versus unstimulated cells and present at a frequency of at least 0.01% in CFSE-low cells. Repertoire divergence was quantified by Jensen-Shannon divergence using the top 100 TCRbeta sequences ranked by frequency. For samples with multiple sequencing runs, sorting error was corrected separately for each run before the runs were pooled. TCRdb provides this immuneACCESS table in a form limited to in-frame rearrangements. Some clones are lacking; in checked studies, under half of them reflect an unresolved V gene, and why the rest are absent is not known. V and J calls and clone size come straight from that table; D and trimming were deduced from the DNA. In this sample the table shows some 74,000 clones, around 93% of which occur a single time. 0.34% of the sample is in the top ten clones.

The CDR3 spans 11 residues, from the cysteine through the phenylalanine. Only the CDR3 DNA stays, 33 bases, in frame from base 1. The germline V gene (reference sequence) provides CDR1 DFQATT and CDR2 SNEGSKA. V sheds 2 bases and J sheds 10 bases, leaving 9 bases between their ends. This sample stems from a study of Tregs in tolerant kidney transplant recipients (dated by TCRdb to about 2019). About the full investigation: The transplants used related donors along with nonmyeloablative bone marrow transplantation, and in the human trials mixed chimerism was transient. Before combined kidney and bone marrow transplantation, this study identified donor-specific regulatory T cells using TCRbeta sequencing and then followed those same cells after transplant. Study-level results and caveats: In tolerant patients, donor-specific Tregs expanded more than Tregs overall, which suggests antigen-driven rather than nonspecific expansion. The study was limited by small patient numbers, and the findings need validation in larger populations and under other immunosuppression protocols. Biological reproducibility was not directly assessed, although technical replication error appeared to be minimal. For some patients, the PCR primers changed as time went on, which meant samples from those patients could not be compared with one another at the nucleotide level. The most biologically relevant and donor-specific TCRbeta repertoire appeared to be identified by expanding Tregs with activated donor B cells.

The intended sense of this specimen's time point label: blood sample drawn before combined kidney and bone marrow transplant. Unstimulated Tregs (CD4+CD25+CD127-), CD4+ non-Tregs (CD4+CD25-), CD4 and CD8 cells were FACS-sorted from thawed PBMCs. Prior to Treg sorting, thawed PBMCs were rested overnight with approximately 200 IU/ml IL-2 at 37 degrees C. 4 combined kidney and bone marrow transplant recipients from the ITN036ST trial were included as patients, and samples were available only from these trial subjects. Healthy control blood was separated into PBMCs by Ficoll density gradient and cryopreserved, and patient PBMCs were collected both before and after transplant.

This specimen consisted of Tregs from blood, obtained before the transplant. The receptor's source is a human donor who received a combined kidney and bone marrow transplant. The rearranged chain carries TRBV20-1 and TRBJ2-1; TRBD2 is possibly the D segment (5 matching bases). The CDR3 region has the sequence CSARWRGEQFF. The DNA reads as follows: TGCAGTGCTAGATGGCGCGGGGAGCAGTTCTTC.